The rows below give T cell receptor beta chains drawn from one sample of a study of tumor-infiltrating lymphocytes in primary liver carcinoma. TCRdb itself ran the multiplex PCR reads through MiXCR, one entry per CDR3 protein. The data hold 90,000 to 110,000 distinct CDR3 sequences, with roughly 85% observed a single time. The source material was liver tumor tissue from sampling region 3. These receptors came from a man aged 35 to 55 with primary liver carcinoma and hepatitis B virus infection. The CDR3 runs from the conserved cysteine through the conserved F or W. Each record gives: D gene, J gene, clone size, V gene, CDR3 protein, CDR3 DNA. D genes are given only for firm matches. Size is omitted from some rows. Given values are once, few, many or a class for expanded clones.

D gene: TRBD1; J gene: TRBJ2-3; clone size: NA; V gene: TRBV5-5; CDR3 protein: CAGSLLQGAVHTDTQYF; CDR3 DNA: TGTGCCGGCAGCTTGCTTCAGGGGGCGGTACACACAGATACGCAGTATTTT
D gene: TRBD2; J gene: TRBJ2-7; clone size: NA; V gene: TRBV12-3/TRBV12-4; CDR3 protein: CGSSHAGSGSYEQYF; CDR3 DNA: TGTGGCAGCAGCCACGCCGGGAGCGGGAGCTACGAGCAGTACTTC
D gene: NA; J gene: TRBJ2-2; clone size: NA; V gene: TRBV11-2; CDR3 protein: CDSSLDHRGRDTGELLF; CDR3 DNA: TGTGACAGCAGCTTAGATCACCGGGGTAGGGACACCGGGGAGCTGTTATTT
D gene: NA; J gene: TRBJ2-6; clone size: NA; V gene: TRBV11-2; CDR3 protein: CASQRPRSGTNVLTF; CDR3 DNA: TGTGCATCCCAGCGGCCGCGCTCTGGGACCAACGTCCTGACTTTC
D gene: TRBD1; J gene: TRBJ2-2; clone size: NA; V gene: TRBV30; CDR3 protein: CACGTANTEEMFF; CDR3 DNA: TGTGCCTGCGGGACAGCGAACACCGAGGAGATGTTTTTT
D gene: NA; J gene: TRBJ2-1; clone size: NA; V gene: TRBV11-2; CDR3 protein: CAIRHDMSSYNEQFF; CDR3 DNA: TGTGCCATCAGACACGACATGAGCTCCTACAATGAGCAGTTCTTC
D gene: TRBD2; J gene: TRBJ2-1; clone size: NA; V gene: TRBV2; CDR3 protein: CASTRTSGGNEQFF; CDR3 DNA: TGTGCAAGCACTAGGACTAGCGGAGGCAATGAGCAGTTCTTC
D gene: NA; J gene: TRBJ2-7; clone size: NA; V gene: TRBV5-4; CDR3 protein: CASSFGTGAGGEQYF; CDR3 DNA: TGTGCCAGCAGCTTTGGGACAGGCGCGGGAGGCGAGCAGTACTTC
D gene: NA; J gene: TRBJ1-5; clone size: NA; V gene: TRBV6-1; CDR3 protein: CVSMMAPNHPQHF; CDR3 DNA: TGTGTCAGCATGATGGCACCGAATCATCCCCAGCATTTT
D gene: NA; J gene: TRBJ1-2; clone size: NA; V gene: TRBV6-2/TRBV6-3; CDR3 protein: CASSYPGVGSGGGYAF; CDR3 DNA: TGTGCCAGCAGTTACCCCGGAGTGGGCTCCGGAGGAGGTTACGCCTTC
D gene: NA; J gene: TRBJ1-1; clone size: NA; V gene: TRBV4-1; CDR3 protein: CASSHLGQLSTESFF; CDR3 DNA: TGCGCCAGCAGCCACCTGGGGCAGTTGAGCACTGAATCTTTCTTT
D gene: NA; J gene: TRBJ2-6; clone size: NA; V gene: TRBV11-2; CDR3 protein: CASSMAGDRGISLSGANVLTF; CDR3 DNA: TGCGCCAGCAGCATGGCGGGAGACAGGGGCATATCCCTCTCTGGGGCCAACGTCCTGACTTTC
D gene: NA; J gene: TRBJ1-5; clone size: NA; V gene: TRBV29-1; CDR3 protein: CSAGRGANQPQQF; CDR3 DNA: TGCAGTGCCGGACGGGGAGCGAATCAGCCCCAGCAGTTT
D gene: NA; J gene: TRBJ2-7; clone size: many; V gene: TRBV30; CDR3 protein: CAWRPIGRRDYEQYF; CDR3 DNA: TGTGCCTGGAGGCCTATAGGAAGAAGGGATTACGAGCAGTACTTC
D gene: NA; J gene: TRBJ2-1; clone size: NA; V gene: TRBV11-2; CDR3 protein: CASSLGFGGAYEQSF; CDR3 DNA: TGTGCCAGCAGCTTAGGATTCGGTGGGGCGTATGAGCAGTCCTTC
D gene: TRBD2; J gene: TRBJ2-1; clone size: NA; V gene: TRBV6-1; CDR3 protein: CTSSPPSSGRHEQFF; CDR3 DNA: TGTACCAGCAGTCCTCCGTCTAGCGGGAGGCATGAGCAGTTCTTC
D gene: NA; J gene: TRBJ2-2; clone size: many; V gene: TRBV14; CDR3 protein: CASSRGRANTGELFF; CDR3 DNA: TGTGCCAGCAGCCGTGGCAGGGCGAACACCGGGGAGCTGTTTTTT
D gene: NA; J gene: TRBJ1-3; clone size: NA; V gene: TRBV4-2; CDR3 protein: CSSSREPGQISGNTIYF; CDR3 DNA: TGTTCCAGCAGTCGCGAACCCGGACAGATCTCTGGAAACACCATATATTTT
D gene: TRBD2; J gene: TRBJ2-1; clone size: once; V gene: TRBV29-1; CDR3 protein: CNVECGSRMITDEQFF; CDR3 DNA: TGTAACGTTGAATGCGGGAGCAGGATGATAACCGATGAGCAGTTCTTC
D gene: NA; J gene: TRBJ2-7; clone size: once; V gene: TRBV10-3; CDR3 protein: CAISESMTGGLYEQYF; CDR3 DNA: TGTGCCATCAGTGAGTCTATGACAGGAGGGCTCTACGAGCAGTACTTC
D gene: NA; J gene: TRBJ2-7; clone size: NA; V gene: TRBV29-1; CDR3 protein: CSVEGIAQGPLLGQYF; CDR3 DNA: TGCAGCGTTGAAGGAATTGCACAGGGCCCTCTCCTCGGGCAGTACTTC
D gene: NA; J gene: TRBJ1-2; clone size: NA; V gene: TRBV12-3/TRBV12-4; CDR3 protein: CISSLRRSGSYTF; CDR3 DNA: TGTATCAGCAGTTTAAGGCGGAGTGGGAGCTACACCTTC
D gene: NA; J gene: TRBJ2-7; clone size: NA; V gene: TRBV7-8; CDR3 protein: CASSLTLDNEQYF; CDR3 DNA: TGTGCCAGCAGCTTGACTCTCGACAACGAGCAGTATTTC